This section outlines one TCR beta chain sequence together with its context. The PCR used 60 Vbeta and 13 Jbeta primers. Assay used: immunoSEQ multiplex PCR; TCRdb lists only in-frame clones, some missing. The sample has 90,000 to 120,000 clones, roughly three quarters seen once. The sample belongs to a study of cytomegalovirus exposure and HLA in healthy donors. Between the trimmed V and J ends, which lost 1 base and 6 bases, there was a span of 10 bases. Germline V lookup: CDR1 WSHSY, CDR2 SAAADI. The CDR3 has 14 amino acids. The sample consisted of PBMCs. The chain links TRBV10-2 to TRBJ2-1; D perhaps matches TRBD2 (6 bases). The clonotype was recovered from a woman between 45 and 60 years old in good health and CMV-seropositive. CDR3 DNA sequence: TGCGCCAGCAGTGAGTGGGGAGGAGGCAATGAGCAGTTCTTC. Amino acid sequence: CASSEWGGGNEQFF.